The 25 T cell receptor beta chains below were found in one sample sequenced in a study of low-dose radiotherapy and immunotherapy resistance in tumors. TRAV- and TRBV-specific primers, spanning alpha and beta chains, primed first-strand cDNA. TCRs underwent approximately 20 PCR cycles of amplification with a constant-region primer and V-primer adapter. Via MiXCR, TCRdb re-called the reads, giving one row per CDR3 protein. This sample yields 95,000 to 100,000 distinct CDR3 sequences, of which less than 25% are seen a single time; roughly 4.3% belongs to the top ten. Documented time point: after trial treatment. Described treatment: LDRT plus nivolumab, ipilimumab, low-dose cyclophosphamide and aspirin (RACIN trial). The specimen comprised PBMCs, sampled after low-dose radiotherapy plus immunotherapy. Receptors were obtained from a male donor with prostate cancer.

There are many counts of this clonotype. The chain uses TRBV9 and TRBJ2-3, with 7 bases lining up with TRBD1. V shed 4 bases and J 2 bases; nucleotides not matched to a gene: 10. Looked up from germline, CDR1 is SGDLS and CDR2 is YYNGEE. CDR3 size: 16 residues. In nucleotides, the CDR3 is TGTGCCAGCAGCCGAACCCCGGGACAGAACACAGATACGCAGTATTTT. Translating gives CASSRTPGQNTDTQYF.

There are a few counts of this clonotype. The chain recombines TRBV11-3 with TRBJ1-1; the D is unclear. There are 15 residues in the CDR3. In germline, CDR1 is SGHNT, CDR2 YENEEA. Trimming stripped 5 bases from V and 3 bases from J, with 16 bases between. The CDR3 nucleotides read TGTGCCAGCAGCCCGATAGCTGGCGGTGACACTGAAGCTTTCTTT. Protein product: CASSPIAGGDTEAFF.

This clonotype occurred many times. The chain is built from TRBV29-1 and TRBJ2-5, with 7 bases aligning to TRBD1. Germline trimming cut 0 bases from V and 2 bases from J; bases unmatched to any gene: 3. This CDR3 is 14 amino acids long. From germline, CDR1 is SQVTM and CDR2 ANQGSEA. CDR3 nucleotide sequence: TGCAGCGTTGAAGACAGGGACAGACAAGAGACCCAGTACTTC. It specifies CSVEDRDRQETQYF.

This clonotype was seen more than once but under ten times. No DNA is shown, since the ends of the CDR3 on it are uncertain; the CDR3 is the one TCRdb lists. The rearrangement links TRBV5-1 to TRBJ2-2; TRBD2, the D gene given by the table, was not confirmed from the DNA. A total of 15 residues make up the CDR3, ends included. Germline CDR1 SGHRS, CDR2 YFSETQ. The chain's CDR3 is CASFSGGNTGELFFF.

The chain's CDR3 is CASSFRRVYNEQFF. In nucleotides, the CDR3 is TGTGCCAGCAGTTTTAGGCGGGTCTACAATGAGCAGTTCTTC. V and J are TRBV12-3 or TRBV12-4 and TRBJ2-1; a possible D gene is TRBD2 (5 bases). The CDR3 covers 14 residues. V gave up 3 bases and J gave up 3 bases, with 9 bases separating them.

This clonotype occurred many times. V gene TRBV7-2 combines with J gene TRBJ2-2; D assignment may be TRBD1 or TRBD2 (5 bases each). V lost 3 bases to trimming and J lost 8 bases, with 10 bases between them. From germline, CDR1 is SGHTA and CDR2 FQGNSA. This CDR3 is built from 13 residues. CDR3 nucleotide sequence: TGTGCCAGCAGCTTTGCCGAGGGGGGGGAGCTGTTTTTT. It codes for CASSFAEGGELFF. Full variable domain (rest looked up from reference TRBV7-2 and TRBJ2-2): GAGVSQSPSNKVTEKGKDVELRCDPISGHTALYWYRQSLGQGLEFLIYFQGNSAPDKSGLPSDRFSAERTGGSVSTLTIQRTQQEDSAVYLCASSFAEGGELFFGEGSRLTVL.

In this sample, this clonotype turned up many times. The chain carries TRBV4-1 and TRBJ2-3; TRBD1 is a possible D gene (6 bases). The CDR3 loop spans 17 amino acids. Germline-derived CDR1 and CDR2 are MGHRA and YSYEKL. V lost 3 bases and J lost 5, with 21 bases in between. The CDR3 coding sequence is TGCGCCAGCAGCCACATCCTAGGGACAAACGCCGAAGATACGCAGTATTTT. Its protein product is CASSHILGTNAEDTQYF.

In this sample, this clonotype turned up many times. The chain combines TRBV19 with TRBJ1-1; D perhaps matches TRBD1 (5 bases). V was cut by 7 bases and J by 5 bases, with 20 bases left in between. Germline CDR1 and CDR2: LNHDA and SQIVND (reference sequence). The length of the CDR3 is 15 residues. The CDR3 is CASKAKGGADTEAFF. The CDR3 nucleotides read TGTGCCAGTAAGGCCAAGGGAGGGGCCGATACTGAAGCTTTCTTT.

This clonotype was seen at least ten times. The rearrangement joins TRBV29-1 to TRBJ2-7; TRBD2 matches at 8 bases. Germline CDR1 is SQVTM and CDR2 is ANQGSEA. The J segment lost 7 bases and the V segment lost 5 bases, leaving 10 bases of the junction unmatched. CDR3 length equals 13 residues. The CDR3 DNA follows: TGCAGCGTTCTCGGGGGGGGGCAAACAGAGCAGTACTTC. It yields the protein CSVLGGGQTEQYF.

The chain couples TRBV7-8 to TRBJ1-1; D is undetermined. V was cut by 4 bases and J by 3 bases, with 15 bases left in between. The CDR3 length is 15 residues. CDR1 is SGHVS, CDR2 FQNEAQ, per germline. CDR3 sequence: CASSSPVIGDTEAFF. CDR3 in DNA: TGTGCCAGCAGCTCCCCAGTCATTGGGGACACTGAAGCTTTCTTT.

This clonotype was seen at least ten times. In nucleotides, the CDR3 is TGTGCCAGCAGCCGCGGAATCTCTAGCACAGATACGCAGTATTTT. This codes for CASSRGISSTDTQYF. The V and J genes are TRBV6-5 and TRBJ2-3; D is undetermined. V was pared by 6 bases and J by 0 bases, with 13 bases between. This CDR3 region has 15 residues. Germline V gives CDR1 MNHEY, CDR2 SVGAGI.

To note about this clonotype: A far larger clone lies a single base away; this is likely a read error. This chain links TRBV5-4 with TRBJ2-1, with D perhaps assigned TRBD1 or TRBD2 (5 bases each). CDR3 length: 14 amino acids. Germline values: CDR1 SGHNT, CDR2 YYREEE (reference sequence). Trimming removed 1 base from V and 10 bases from J, with 15 bases in between. The CDR3 nucleotides are TGTGCCAGCAGCTTGCACGGGGCTACCTACGAGCAGTTCTTC. It encodes CASSLHGATYEQFF. Supplemented by reference TRBV5-4 and TRBJ2-1, the full variable domain reads ETGVTQSPTHLIKTRGQQVTLRCSSQSGHNTVSWYQQALGQGPQFIFQYYREEENGRGNFPPRFSGLQFPNYSSELNVNALELDDSALYLCASSLHGATYEQFFGPGTRLTVL.

This clonotype was counted ten times or more. V gene TRBV5-1 combines with J gene TRBJ2-1; 8 bases fit TRBD2. The CDR3 loop spans 17 amino acids. Germline lookup yields CDR1 SGHRS and CDR2 YFSETQ. After removal of 0 bases from V and 6 bases from J, the junction contained 11 bases not matched to a gene. DNA of the CDR3: TGCGCCAGCAGCTTGGGGTCGGCGGGGGGATATATCAATGAGCAGTTCTTC. This translates into CASSLGSAGGYINEQFF. The complete variable domain, with remaining parts taken from reference TRBV5-1 and TRBJ2-1, reads KAGVTQTPRYLIKTRGQQVTLSCSPISGHRSVSWYQQTPGQGLQFLFEYFSETQRNKGNFPGRFSGRQFSNSRSEMNVSTLELGDSALYLCASSLGSAGGYINEQFFGPGTRLTVL.

This clonotype was counted ten times or more. V and J are TRBV18 and TRBJ2-3; TRBD1 matches 10 bases. The CDR3 sequence is 14 residues long. Germline CDR1 is KGHSH and CDR2 is LQKENI. V was clipped by 3 bases and J by 6 bases; unmatched bases: 3. In DNA, the CDR3 is TGTGCCAGCTCACCGGGACAGGGGCGCGATACGCAGTATTTT. Its protein product is CASSPGQGRDTQYF.

This clonotype was seen ten or more times. The chain joins TRBV7-8 to TRBJ2-7; TRBD1 might be the D (6 bases). This CDR3 region has 13 residues. V was clipped by 1 base and J by 5 bases, with 9 bases between them. Germline loops: CDR1 SGHVS, CDR2 FQNEAQ. The CDR3 DNA follows: TGTGCCAGCAGCTTAGTCAGGGACAACGAGCAGTACTTC. Protein: CASSLVRDNEQYF. Combining the CDR3 with reference TRBV7-8 and TRBJ2-7 gives the whole variable domain GAGVSQSPRYKVAKRGQDVALRCDPISGHVSLFWYQQALGQGPEFLTYFQNEAQLDKSGLPSDRFFAERPEGSVSTLKIQRTQQEDSAVYLCASSLVRDNEQYFGPGTRLTVT.

There are a few counts of this clonotype. The CDR3 nucleotides are TGTGCCAGCAGTCACAGCCGATTGGAAGCTTTCTTT. It specifies CASSHSRLEAFF. The gene calls are TRBV11-2 and TRBJ1-1; D not certain. Germline V gives CDR1 SGHAT, CDR2 FQNNGV. The CDR3 contains 12 residues. The V end lost 6 bases, the J end lost 8 bases, and 13 bases lay between the germline ends.

This clonotype was counted ten times or more. The chain couples TRBV7-9 to TRBJ2-7; D remains unclear. With 3 bases removed from V and 6 bases from J, the gap between germline ends came to 18 bases. Germline CDR1 and CDR2: SEHNR and FQNEAQ (reference sequence). The CDR3 runs to 15 residues. CDR3 protein: CASSLSPGQPSEQYF. CDR3 DNA sequence: TGTGCCAGCAGCTTGTCGCCGGGCCAGCCGAGCGAGCAGTACTTC.

Points on this clonotype: This sequence may be a read error, since a much larger clone differs from it by one base. The rearrangement uses TRBV7-9 and TRBJ2-2; D is undetermined. The CDR3 contains 13 residues. Germline V CDR1 and CDR2: SEHNR, FQNEAQ (reference sequence). V was trimmed by 5 bases and J by 1 base, leaving 5 bases between them. CDR3 region: CASSEWNTGELFF. CDR3 bases: TGTGCCAGCAGCGAATGGAACACCGGGGAGCTGTTTTTT.

Only a few counts were recorded for this clonotype. The chain employs TRBV14 and TRBJ2-7; perhaps TRBD1 as D (5 bases). The CDR3 is 15 amino acids. Trimming left V 4 bases short and J 4 bases short, with 17 bases between. CDR1 and CDR2 from the germline V gene are SGHDN and FVKESK. CDR3 nucleotide sequence: TGTGCCAGCAGCCCGTCGTCAGGGTCCCGGTACGAGCAGTACTTC. Encoded protein: CASSPSSGSRYEQYF.

V usage is TRBV7-9 and J usage is TRBJ2-7; a weak D match, TRBD1 (6 bases). V was clipped by 6 bases and J by 1 base, with 10 bases between them. Germline lookup yields CDR1 SEHNR and CDR2 FQNEAQ (reference sequence). The CDR3 consists of 13 residues. CDR3 sequence (DNA): TGTGCCAGCAGACAAGGACAGTCCTACGAGCAGTACTTC. This codes for CASRQGQSYEQYF.

This clonotype was seen repeatedly, ten times or more. The chain combines TRBV29-1 with TRBJ2-4; TRBD1 or TRBD2 may be the D gene (5 bases each). V lost 6 bases and J 0 bases, leaving 12 bases between the germline ends. The CDR3 runs 14 residues. The germline gives CDR1 SQVTM, CDR2 ANQGSEA. The CDR3 sequence is CSVRGVLAKNIQYF. In DNA, the CDR3 is TGCAGCGTGAGAGGGGTTTTAGCCAAAAACATTCAGTACTTC.

This clonotype was picked up many times. A read error may produce the germline difference seen at one junction end. The rearrangement uses TRBV7-2 and TRBJ2-1; no firm D call. The V gene's germline CDR1 is SGHTA and CDR2 FQGNSA. The CDR3 has 13 amino acids. The CDR3: CASSLASDNEQFF. As DNA, the CDR3 is TGTGCCAGCAGCTTAGCCTCCGACAATGAGCAGTTCTTC.

This clonotype appeared many times. The chain recombines TRBV7-6 with TRBJ2-1; a possible D gene is TRBD1 (6 bases). This CDR3 spans 13 amino acids. Germline assignment: CDR1 SGHVS and CDR2 FNYEAQ. V was shortened by 6 bases and J by 7 bases, with 13 bases between the two germline ends. CDR3 residues: CASRPRGGNEQFF. CDR3 DNA sequence: TGTGCCAGCAGACCTAGAGGGGGTAATGAGCAGTTCTTC. Filled out from reference TRBV7-6 and TRBJ2-1, the complete variable domain reads GAGVSQSPRYKVTKRGQDVALRCDPISGHVSLYWYRQALGQGPEFLTYFNYEAQQDKSGLPNDRFSAERPEGSISTLTIQRTEQRDSAMYRCASRPRGGNEQFFGPGTRLTVL.

At least ten counts were recorded for this clonotype. The V gene is TRBV6-2 or TRBV6-3, the J gene TRBJ2-7, with a weak D call TRBD1 (5 bases). V was clipped by 5 bases and J by 3 bases, with 8 bases between them. The CDR3 length is 12 residues. Germline assignment: CDR1 MNHEY and CDR2 SVGEGT. This CDR3 is CASSGAIYEQYF. The DNA for the CDR3 is TGTGCCAGCAGTGGGGCCATCTACGAGCAGTACTTC.

As regards this clonotype: One base separates it from a far larger clone, so it is likely a read error. The CDR3 DNA reads as TGTGCCAGCAGTGAATGGGTCTCAGGGGTGATGAACACTGAAGCTTTCTTT. Its protein is CASSEWVSGVMNTEAFF. The chain is built from TRBV6-6 and TRBJ1-1; D might be TRBD1 (6 bases). CDR1 and CDR2 (germline): MNHNY, SVGAGI (reference sequence). This CDR3 is built from 17 residues. V lost 5 bases, J lost 0 bases, and 19 bases lay in between.